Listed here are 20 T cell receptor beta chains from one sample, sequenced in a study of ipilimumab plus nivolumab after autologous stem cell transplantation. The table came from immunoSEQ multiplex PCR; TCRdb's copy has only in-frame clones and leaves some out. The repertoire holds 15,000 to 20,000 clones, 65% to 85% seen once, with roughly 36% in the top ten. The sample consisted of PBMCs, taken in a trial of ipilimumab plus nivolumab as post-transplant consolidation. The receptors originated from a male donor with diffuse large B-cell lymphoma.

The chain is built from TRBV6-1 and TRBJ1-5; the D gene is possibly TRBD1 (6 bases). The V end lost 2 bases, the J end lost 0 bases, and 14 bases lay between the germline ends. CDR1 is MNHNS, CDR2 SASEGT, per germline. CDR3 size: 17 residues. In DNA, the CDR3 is TGTGCCAGCAGTGAAAGGGCAGGGGATTATAGCAATCAGCCCCAGCATTTT. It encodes CASSERAGDYSNQPQHF.

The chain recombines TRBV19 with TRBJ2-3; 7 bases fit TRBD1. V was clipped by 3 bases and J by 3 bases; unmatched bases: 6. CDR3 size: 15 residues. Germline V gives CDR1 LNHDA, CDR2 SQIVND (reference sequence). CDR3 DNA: TGTGCCAGTAGTATCTTAGGGGGCGTGACAGATACGCAGTATTTT. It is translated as CASSILGGVTDTQYF.

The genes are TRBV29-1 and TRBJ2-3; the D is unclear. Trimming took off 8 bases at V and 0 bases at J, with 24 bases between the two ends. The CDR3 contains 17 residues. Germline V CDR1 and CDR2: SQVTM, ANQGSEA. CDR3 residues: CSFRSQSPNPSTDTQYF. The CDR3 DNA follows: TGCAGCTTTAGGTCGCAAAGCCCTAACCCTAGCACAGATACGCAGTATTTT.

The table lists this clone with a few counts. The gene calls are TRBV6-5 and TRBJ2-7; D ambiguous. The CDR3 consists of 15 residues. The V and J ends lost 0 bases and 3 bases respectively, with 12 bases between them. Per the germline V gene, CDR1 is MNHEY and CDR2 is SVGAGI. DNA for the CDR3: TGTGCCAGCAGTTACTCGTACGCGGCCGACTACGAGCAGTACTTC. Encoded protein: CASSYSYAADYEQYF.

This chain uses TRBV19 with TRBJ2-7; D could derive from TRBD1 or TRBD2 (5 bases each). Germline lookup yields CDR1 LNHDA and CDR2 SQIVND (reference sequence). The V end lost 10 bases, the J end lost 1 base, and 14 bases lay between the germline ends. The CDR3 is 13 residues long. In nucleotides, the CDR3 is TGTGCCACCTATGGGACGGAGTCCTACGAGCAGTACTTC. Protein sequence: CATYGTESYEQYF.

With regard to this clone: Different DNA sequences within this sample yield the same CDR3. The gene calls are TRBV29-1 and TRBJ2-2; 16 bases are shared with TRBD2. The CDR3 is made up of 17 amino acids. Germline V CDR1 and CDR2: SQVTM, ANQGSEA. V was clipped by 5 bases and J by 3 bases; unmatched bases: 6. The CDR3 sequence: CSVTGTSGGAYTGELFF. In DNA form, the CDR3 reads TGCAGCGTTACCGGGACTAGCGGGGGGGCTTACACCGGGGAGCTGTTTTTT.

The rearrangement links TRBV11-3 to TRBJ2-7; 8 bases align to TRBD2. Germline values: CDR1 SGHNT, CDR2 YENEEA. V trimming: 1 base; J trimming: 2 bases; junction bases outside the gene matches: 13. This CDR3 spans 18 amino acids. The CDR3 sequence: CASSLGGLGAPRTYEQYF. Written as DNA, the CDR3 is TGTGCCAGCAGCTTAGGGGGACTAGGCGCTCCCCGGACCTACGAGCAGTACTTC. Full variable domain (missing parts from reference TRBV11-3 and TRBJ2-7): EAGVVQSPRYKIIEKKQPVAFWCNPISGHNTLYWYLQNLGQGPELLIRYENEEAVDDSQLPKDRFSAERLKGVDSTLKIQPAELGDSAVYLCASSLGGLGAPRTYEQYFGPGTRLTVT.

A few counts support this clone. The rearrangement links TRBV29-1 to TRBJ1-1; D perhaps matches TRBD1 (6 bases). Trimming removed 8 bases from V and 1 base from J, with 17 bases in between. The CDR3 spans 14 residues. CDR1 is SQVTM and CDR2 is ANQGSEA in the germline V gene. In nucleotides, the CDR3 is TGCAGCACGGACCCGGGGGCTCGGAACACTGAAGCTTTCTTT. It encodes CSTDPGARNTEAFF.

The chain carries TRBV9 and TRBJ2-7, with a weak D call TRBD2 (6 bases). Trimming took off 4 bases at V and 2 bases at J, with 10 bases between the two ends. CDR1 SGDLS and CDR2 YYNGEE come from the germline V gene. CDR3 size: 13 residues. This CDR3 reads CASSTGLTYEQYF. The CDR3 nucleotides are TGTGCCAGCAGCACGGGACTTACCTACGAGCAGTACTTC.

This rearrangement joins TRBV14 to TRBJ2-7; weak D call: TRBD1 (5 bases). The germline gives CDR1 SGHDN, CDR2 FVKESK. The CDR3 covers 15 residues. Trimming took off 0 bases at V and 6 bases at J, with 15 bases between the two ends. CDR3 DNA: TGTGCCAGCAGCCAAGATTGGGCAGGGCCGTCCGAGCAGTACTTC. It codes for CASSQDWAGPSEQYF.

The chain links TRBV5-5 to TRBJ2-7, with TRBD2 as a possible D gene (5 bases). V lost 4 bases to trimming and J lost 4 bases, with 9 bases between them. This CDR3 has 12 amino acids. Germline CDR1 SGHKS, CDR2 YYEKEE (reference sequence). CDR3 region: CASSPTGYEQYF. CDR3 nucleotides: TGTGCCAGCAGCCCTACGGGGTACGAGCAGTACTTC. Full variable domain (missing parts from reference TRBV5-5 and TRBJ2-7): DAGVTQSPTHLIKTRGQQVTLRCSPISGHKSVSWYQQVLGQGPQFIFQYYEKEERGRGNFPDRFSARQFPNYSSELNVNALLLGDSALYLCASSPTGYEQYFGPGTRLTVT.

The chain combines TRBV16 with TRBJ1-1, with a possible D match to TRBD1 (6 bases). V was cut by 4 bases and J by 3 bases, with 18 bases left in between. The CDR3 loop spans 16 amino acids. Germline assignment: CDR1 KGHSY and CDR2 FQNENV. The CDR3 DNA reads TGTGCCAGCAGCCCAACGTCGGGGGGCGAATACACTGAAGCTTTCTTT. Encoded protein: CASSPTSGGEYTEAFF.

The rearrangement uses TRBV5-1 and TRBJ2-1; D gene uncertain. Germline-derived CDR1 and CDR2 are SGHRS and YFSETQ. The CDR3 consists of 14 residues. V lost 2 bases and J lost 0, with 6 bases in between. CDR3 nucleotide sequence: TGCGCCAGCAGCTTACAGAGCTCCTACAATGAGCAGTTCTTC. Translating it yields CASSLQSSYNEQFF.

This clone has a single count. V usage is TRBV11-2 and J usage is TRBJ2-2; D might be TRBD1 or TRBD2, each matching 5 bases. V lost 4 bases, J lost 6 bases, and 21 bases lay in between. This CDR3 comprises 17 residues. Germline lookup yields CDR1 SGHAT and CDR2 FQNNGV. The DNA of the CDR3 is TGTGCCAGCAGCTCCGGAGGAATGACAGTTCGTCCCGGGGAGCTGTTTTTT. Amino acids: CASSSGGMTVRPGELFF.

The CDR3 DNA is TGCGCCAGCAGCCAAGCGAGGAATACGCAGTATTTT. Translated: CASSQARNTQYF. The rearrangement joins TRBV4-1 to TRBJ2-3; D is uncertain. Germline V CDR1 and CDR2: MGHRA, YSYEKL. Trimming took off 1 base at V and 7 bases at J, with 6 bases between the two ends. The CDR3 extends over 12 amino acids.

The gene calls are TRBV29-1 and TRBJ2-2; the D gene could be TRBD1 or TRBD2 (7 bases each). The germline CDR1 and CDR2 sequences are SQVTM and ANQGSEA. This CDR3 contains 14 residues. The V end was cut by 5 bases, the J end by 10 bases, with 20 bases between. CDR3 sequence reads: CSVQGEGPYEELFF. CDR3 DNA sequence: TGCAGCGTTCAGGGGGAGGGGCCGTACGAGGAGCTGTTTTTT.

CDR3 protein: CASSLGTVSTDTQYF. The CDR3 coding sequence is TGTGCCAGCAGCTTAGGGACGGTAAGCACAGATACGCAGTATTTT. The chain couples TRBV11-3 to TRBJ2-3; D is ambiguous. From germline, CDR1 is SGHNT and CDR2 YENEEA. The V end was cut by 1 base, the J end by 0 bases, with 8 bases between. This CDR3 comprises 15 residues.

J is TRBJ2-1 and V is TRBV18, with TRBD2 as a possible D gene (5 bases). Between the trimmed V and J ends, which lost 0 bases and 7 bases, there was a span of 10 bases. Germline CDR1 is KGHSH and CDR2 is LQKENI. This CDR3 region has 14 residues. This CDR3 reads CASSPPGSRNEQFF. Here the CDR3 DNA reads TGTGCCAGCTCACCACCGGGGAGCAGGAATGAGCAGTTCTTC.

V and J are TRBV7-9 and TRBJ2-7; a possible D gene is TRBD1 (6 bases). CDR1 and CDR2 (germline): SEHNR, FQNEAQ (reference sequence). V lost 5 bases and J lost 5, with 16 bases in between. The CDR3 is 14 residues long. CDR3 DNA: TGTGCCAGCAGCCCCCAGAGGGGGATAAACGAGCAGTACTTC. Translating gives CASSPQRGINEQYF.

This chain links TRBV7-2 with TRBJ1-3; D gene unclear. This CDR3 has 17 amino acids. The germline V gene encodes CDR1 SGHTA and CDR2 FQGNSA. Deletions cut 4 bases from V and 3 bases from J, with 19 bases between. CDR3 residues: CASSSGEDVRSGNTIYF. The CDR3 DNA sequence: TGTGCCAGCAGCTCCGGGGAGGACGTAAGAAGTGGAAACACCATATATTTT.